The sequence of this T cell receptor beta chain was determined in a study of shared clonotypes between healthy human individuals. Study-level points and caveats: The low donor count limited represented genetic and exposure-history diversity.

With 2 bases removed from V and 8 bases from J, the gap between germline ends came to 15 bases. Germline V gives CDR1 SNHLY, CDR2 FYNNEI. The CDR3 loop spans 14 amino acids. The study drew its donors from healthy HIV-negative adults without recent acute infections or vaccinations. CD4+ cells underwent separation, giving CD45RA+ naive and CD45RA-negative memory subsets. Assay used: immunoSEQ multiplex PCR; TCRdb lists only in-frame clones, some missing. This repertoire shows some 660,000 clones, around three quarters found once; its top ten account for roughly 1.9%. As for this clone: Its antigen is unidentified.

Sequenced input: memory CD4+ T cells sorted from blood. The subset denotes: CD45RA-negative fraction. V and J are TRBV2 and TRBJ1-2; D uncertain. This TCR was recovered from a woman younger than 45 in good health. CDR3 protein: CASSERAHGQGYTF. Here the CDR3 DNA reads TGTGCCAGCAGTGAAAGGGCGCACGGTCAGGGCTACACCTTC.